Listed below are T cell receptor beta chains from one sample, sequenced in a study of T cell clones after liver transplantation. Measured with immunoSEQ multiplex PCR; TCRdb has only the in-frame clones, and not every one. The table includes some 70,000 clones, 75% to 90% detected once. Sequencing was performed on CD4+ T cells from blood, taken before liver transplant. All receptors derive from a human donor who received a liver transplant. The CDR3 runs from the conserved cysteine through the conserved F or W. The D gene is left open where the match is weak. Clone size is shown for a subset of rows, as once, few, many or a class of expanded clone.

D gene,V gene,J gene,clone size,CDR3 protein,CDR3 DNA
TRBD2,TRBV27,TRBJ2-1,NA,CASSPTSGSINEQFF,TGTGCCAGCAGTCCGACTAGCGGGAGCATCAATGAGCAGTTCTTC
NA,TRBV6-6,TRBJ2-7,once,CASKNQGLSEQYF,TGTGCCTCCAAAAATCAGGGCTTAAGCGAGCAGTACTTC
NA,TRBV7-9,TRBJ2-6,NA,CASSFSGGSSGANVLTF,TGTGCCAGCAGCTTTAGTGGGGGCAGCTCTGGGGCCAACGTCCTGACTTTC
TRBD1,TRBV5-1,TRBJ2-1,NA,CASSVGQGSLNEQFF,TGCGCCAGCAGCGTTGGACAGGGGTCCCTCAATGAGCAGTTCTTC
TRBD2,TRBV9,TRBJ2-1,NA,CASSAYRTSGRAGNEQFF,TGTGCCAGCAGCGCATACCGGACTAGCGGGAGGGCGGGGAATGAGCAGTTCTTC
NA,TRBV11-2,TRBJ2-7,NA,CASSSGPRIYEQYF,TGTGCCAGCAGCTCCGGACCCCGCATCTACGAGCAGTACTTC
NA,TRBV2,TRBJ2-7,NA,CASRRDGSYEQYF,TGTGCCAGCAGAAGGGACGGGTCCTACGAGCAGTACTTC
NA,TRBV18,TRBJ2-7,NA,CASSISYEQYF,TGTGCCAGCTCAATTTCCTACGAGCAGTACTTC
NA,TRBV11-3,TRBJ2-1,few,CASSSYPSSYNEQFF,TGTGCCAGCAGCTCGTATCCGAGCTCCTACAATGAGCAGTTCTTC
TRBD1,TRBV28,TRBJ2-1,NA,CASKALTGGPFLYNEQFF,TGTGCCAGCAAAGCCCTGACAGGGGGCCCGTTCCTCTACAATGAGCAGTTCTTC
TRBD1,TRBV11-2,TRBJ2-1,NA,CATKGASSTGRDEQFF,TGTGCCACCAAGGGGGCTAGTTCTACGGGACGGGATGAGCAGTTCTTC
NA,TRBV9,TRBJ2-3,NA,CASSVGRTDTQYF,TGTGCCAGCAGCGTCGGGCGTACAGATACGCAGTATTTT
NA,TRBV27,TRBJ1-1,NA,CASSAAYGVAGTEAFF,TGTGCCAGCAGTGCGGCTTATGGGGTGGCCGGGACTGAAGCTTTCTTT
TRBD2,TRBV7-8,TRBJ2-7,NA,CASSWPAGAAGVGEQYF,TGTGCCAGCAGCTGGCCGGCCGGGGCGGCGGGAGTTGGAGAGCAGTACTTC
TRBD2,TRBV2,TRBJ2-3,NA,CASRGAGGPQGTDTQYF,TGTGCCAGCAGAGGAGCGGGAGGGCCTCAGGGCACAGATACGCAGTATTTT
NA,TRBV10-1,TRBJ1-1,NA,CASRKTRHLRF,TGCGCCAGCAGGAAGACACGACATCTACGATTT
TRBD1,TRBV7-2,TRBJ2-5,NA,CASSITGGSVETQYF,TGTGCCAGCAGCATAACAGGGGGCTCGGTGGAGACCCAGTACTTC
NA,TRBV2,TRBJ2-5,NA,CASSERPGEGTQYF,TGTGCCAGCAGTGAACGGCCAGGGGAGGGGACCCAGTACTTC
NA,TRBV5-1,TRBJ1-1,NA,CASSLSGGSRTEAFF,TGCGCCAGCAGCTTGTCGGGAGGCAGCCGCACTGAAGCTTTCTTT
NA,TRBV7-2,TRBJ1-1,NA,CASSRNRGSEAFF,TGTGCCAGCAGCCGAAATCGAGGCTCTGAAGCTTTCTTT
NA,TRBV5-4,TRBJ2-1,NA,CASSLDRAYEQFF,TGTGCCAGCAGCTTGGACAGGGCTTATGAGCAGTTCTTC
TRBD2,TRBV19,TRBJ2-1,NA,CASSIDQAGSYNEQFF,TGTGCCAGTAGTATAGATCAAGCGGGGTCTTACAATGAGCAGTTCTTC
NA,TRBV7-3,TRBJ2-7,NA,CASSLSWGDEQYF,TGTGCCAGCAGCTTAAGCTGGGGGGACGAGCAGTACTTC
NA,TRBV5-5,TRBJ1-1,NA,CASSPPRGMNTEAFF,TGTGCCAGCAGCCCACCGCGGGGAATGAACACTGAAGCTTTCTTT
NA,TRBV6-6,TRBJ2-1,NA,CASRDRYEQFF,TGTGCCAGCAGGGACCGGTACGAGCAGTTCTTC
TRBD2,TRBV19,TRBJ2-3,NA,CASSQRLAGTDTQYF,TGTGCCAGTAGTCAGCGGCTAGCGGGAACAGATACGCAGTATTTT
NA,TRBV14,TRBJ1-4,NA,CASSPIGRGGIEKLFF,TGTGCCAGCAGCCCAATCGGAAGGGGGGGAATTGAAAAACTGTTTTTT
NA,TRBV11-2,TRBJ2-2,NA,CASSSFEGGQLFF,TGTGCCAGCAGCTCATTCGAGGGGGGGCAGCTGTTTTTT
NA,TRBV19,TRBJ1-4,NA,CASSMTGANEKLFF,TGTGCCAGTAGTATGACGGGAGCTAATGAAAAACTGTTTTTT
NA,TRBV28,TRBJ1-1,NA,CASSLLIPVKSKAFF,TGTGCCAGCAGTTTGTTGATTCCGGTGAAATCTAAAGCTTTCTTT
NA,TRBV28,TRBJ1-2,NA,CASGWANYGYTF,TGTGCCAGCGGGTGGGCCAATTATGGCTACACCTTC
NA,TRBV2,TRBJ2-3,once,CASSRRVSTDTQYF,TGTGCCAGCAGTCGCCGGGTCTCCACAGATACGCAGTATTTT
NA,TRBV11-2,TRBJ2-1,NA,CASSRDSSYNEQFF,TGTGCCAGCTCACGGGACTCCTCCTACAATGAGCAGTTCTTC
TRBD1,TRBV12-5,TRBJ1-1,NA,CASGLITQGAATEAFF,TGTGCTAGTGGTTTGATAACACAGGGGGCTGCCACTGAAGCTTTCTTT